This passage covers 27 T cell receptor beta chains from one sample sequenced in a study of cytomegalovirus exposure and HLA in healthy donors. Researchers ran the PCR with 60 Vbeta and 13 Jbeta primers. Sequenced by immunoSEQ multiplex PCR; TCRdb stores in-frame clones only, minus some. Of a few hundred thousand clones detected, roughly 83% appear once; the ten largest clones hold approximately 1.4%. Sequenced material: PBMCs. The receptors come from a girl between 10 and 17 years old in good health and CMV-seronegative.

Only a few counts were recorded for this clone. Here the CDR3 reads CASSFPTGELFF. CDR3 sequence (DNA): TGCGCCAGCAGCTTTCCAACCGGGGAGCTGTTTTTT. This sequence joins TRBV5-1 and TRBJ2-2; D remains unclear. V dropped 2 bases and J dropped 5 bases, with 4 bases sitting between them. The germline V gene has CDR1 SGHRS and CDR2 YFSETQ. The CDR3 totals 12 residues.

Note on this clone: Within the sample, other DNA sequences also encode this same CDR3. The chain combines TRBV19 with TRBJ1-1, with 7 bases lining up with TRBD1. Germline loops: CDR1 LNHDA, CDR2 SQIVND (reference sequence). The V and J ends lost 4 bases and 2 bases, in that order; junction bases with no gene match: 1. The CDR3 runs 13 residues. The CDR3 loop reads CASSRQGNTEAFF. CDR3 DNA: TGTGCCAGTAGTAGACAGGGAAACACTGAAGCTTTCTTT.

The chain joins TRBV5-6 to TRBJ2-1, with 7 bases that match TRBD2. The CDR3 runs 16 residues. Germline V CDR1 and CDR2: SGHDT, YYEEEE. V was clipped by 6 bases and J by 4 bases; unmatched bases: 13. CDR3 nucleotide sequence: TGTGCCAGCACCTTCCGGGCGGGCGGGGGATACAATGAGCAGTTCTTC. Protein product: CASTFRAGGGYNEQFF. Filled out from reference TRBV5-6 and TRBJ2-1, the complete variable domain reads DAGVTQSPTHLIKTRGQQVTLRCSPKSGHDTVSWYQQALGQGPQFIFQYYEEEERQRGNFPDRFSGHQFPNYSSELNVNALLLGDSALYLCASTFRAGGGYNEQFFGPGTRLTVL.

A single count supports this clone. The rearrangement links TRBV30 to TRBJ2-3; 7 nucleotides line up with TRBD1. The CDR3 totals 13 residues. CDR1 GTSNPN and CDR2 SVGIG come from the germline V gene (reference sequence). With V trimmed by 1 base and J by 10 bases, 8 bases remained unmatched. The DNA for the CDR3 is TGTGCCTGGAGTGGACAGGGTCTGGGATCGCAGTATTTT. Translated: CAWSGQGLGSQYF.

The J gene is TRBJ1-2, the V gene TRBV18; maybe TRBD1 (6 bases). Germline V gene lookup returns CDR1 KGHSH and CDR2 LQKENI. The CDR3 runs 14 residues. Trimming removed 1 base at V and 4 bases at J, with 10 bases between. The CDR3 spells CASSPRTDGYGYTF. Here the CDR3 DNA reads TGTGCCAGCTCACCACGGACAGATGGCTATGGCTACACCTTC. Using reference TRBV18 and TRBJ1-2 for the parts outside the CDR3, the full variable domain is NAGVMQNPRHLVRRRGQEARLRCSPMKGHSHVYWYRQLPEEGLKFMVYLQKENIIDESGMPKERFSAEFPKEGPSILRIQQVVRGDSAAYFCASSPRTDGYGYTFGSGTRLTVV.

The V gene is TRBV7-9, the J gene TRBJ1-1, with 9 bases aligning to TRBD1. Germline loops: CDR1 SEHNR, CDR2 FQNEAQ (reference sequence). V gave up 2 bases and J gave up 11 bases; unmatched junction bases: 9. The CDR3 is 14 amino acids. The CDR3 spells CASSLTGDRARAFF. Written as DNA, the CDR3 is TGTGCCAGCAGCTTAACAGGGGACAGGGCGAGGGCTTTCTTT.

This clone was observed once. For the CDR3, the DNA is TGTGCCAGCAGCTTTTCGTCCAGGCGCCAAGAGACCCAGTACTTC. This codes for CASSFSSRRQETQYF. The chain is built from TRBV7-8 and TRBJ2-5; D ambiguous. Germline V gene data show CDR1 as SGHVS and CDR2 as FQNEAQ. The germline V and J ends were trimmed by 3 bases and 1 base, with 12 bases remaining between them. This CDR3 has 15 residues.

The chain links TRBV5-1 to TRBJ2-5, with TRBD2 matching 10 bases. Germline trimming cut 4 bases from V and 3 bases from J; bases unmatched to any gene: 6. The length of the CDR3 is 15 residues. CDR1 is SGHRS, CDR2 YFSETQ, per germline. CDR3 DNA: TGCGCCAGCAGCATGGTCGGACTAGCGGAAGAGACCCAGTACTTC. Encoded protein: CASSMVGLAEETQYF.

The V call is TRBV11-2, the J call TRBJ2-2, with D perhaps matching TRBD2 (5 bases). CDR1 and CDR2 from the germline V gene are SGHAT and FQNNGV. V lost 5 bases, J lost 6 bases, and 22 bases lay in between. The CDR3 contains 17 residues. DNA of the CDR3: TGTGCCAGCAGCCGAGGACTCCCGAGTTTACGTCCCGGGGAGCTGTTTTTT. Its translation: CASSRGLPSLRPGELFF.

In its sample, this clone was seen a few times. DNA for the CDR3: TGCGCCAGCAGCCGACCTCCCGGCGGGAGGTTCTCTAGCACAGATACGCAGTATTTT. Protein product: CASSRPPGGRFSSTDTQYF. The chain couples TRBV5-1 to TRBJ2-3; TRBD2 aligns across 8 bases. The germline CDR1 and CDR2 sequences are SGHRS and YFSETQ. The CDR3 consists of 19 residues. With V trimmed by 4 bases and J by 0 bases, 16 bases remained unmatched. The complete variable domain, with remaining parts taken from reference TRBV5-1 and TRBJ2-3, reads KAGVTQTPRYLIKTRGQQVTLSCSPISGHRSVSWYQQTPGQGLQFLFEYFSETQRNKGNFPGRFSGRQFSNSRSEMNVSTLELGDSALYLCASSRPPGGRFSSTDTQYFGPGTRLTVL.

The chain carries TRBV7-6 and TRBJ2-1; a possible D gene is TRBD1 (6 bases). The CDR3 is 16 amino acids. V was trimmed by 4 bases and J by 3 bases, leaving 16 bases between them. Germline CDR1 and CDR2: SGHVS and FNYEAQ. CDR3: CASSSIAGTNYNEQFF. The DNA for the CDR3 is TGTGCCAGCAGCTCAATTGCCGGGACAAACTACAATGAGCAGTTCTTC.

The chain joins TRBV7-9 to TRBJ2-5; 7 nucleotides align to TRBD2. The CDR3 is 17 amino acids. With V trimmed by 5 bases and J by 0 bases, 12 bases remained unmatched. CDR1 and CDR2 from the germline V gene are SEHNR and FQNEAQ (reference sequence). The CDR3 nucleotides read TGTGCCAGCAGCATCCCCCCACAGCGGGACCACCAAGAGACCCAGTACTTC. Translation: CASSIPPQRDHQETQYF.

The genes are TRBV28 and TRBJ2-7; 7 bases match TRBD1. The CDR3 totals 13 residues. The V gene's germline CDR1 is MDHEN and CDR2 SYDVKM. The ends lost 6 bases at V and 2 bases at J; junction bases unmatched: 4. This CDR3 reads CASSSDRAYEQYF. CDR3 in DNA: TGTGCCAGCAGCTCAGACAGGGCCTACGAGCAGTACTTC.

The chain recombines TRBV2 with TRBJ1-1, with 8 bases lining up with TRBD1. Germline V gene data show CDR1 as SNHLY and CDR2 as FYNNEI. Trimming at V came to 6 bases and at J to 0 bases, leaving 0 bases not matched to a gene. This CDR3 region has 13 residues. The CDR3 region has the DNA TGTGCCAGCAGGGGACAGGTGAACACTGAAGCTTTCTTT. Translation: CASRGQVNTEAFF. The full variable domain, its missing parts supplied by reference TRBV2 and TRBJ1-1, is EPEVTQTPSHQVTQMGQEVILRCVPISNHLYFYWYRQILGQKVEFLVSFYNNEISEKSEIFDDQFSVERPDGSNFTLKIRSTKLEDSAMYFCASRGQVNTEAFFGQGTRLTVV.

The chain couples TRBV27 to TRBJ1-3; possibly TRBD1 for D (5 bases). Germline CDR1 MNHEY, CDR2 SMNVEV (reference sequence). CDR3 length equals 15 residues. V lost 3 bases, J lost 9 bases, and 18 bases lay in between. The CDR3 region is CASSFTALGGSTIYF. The CDR3, as DNA: TGTGCCAGCAGTTTCACGGCCCTGGGGGGATCCACCATATATTTT.

This clone was observed once. The rearrangement joins TRBV6-1 to TRBJ2-4, with D uncertain. V lost 2 bases to trimming and J lost 0 bases, with 5 bases between them. Germline values: CDR1 MNHNS, CDR2 SASEGT. The CDR3 loop spans 14 amino acids. CDR3 region: CASSESLAKNIQYF. CDR3 DNA: TGTGCCAGCAGTGAATCCCTAGCCAAAAACATTCAGTACTTC.

The genes are TRBV28 and TRBJ1-2, with a possible D match to TRBD1 (6 bases). The germline CDR1 and CDR2 sequences are MDHEN and SYDVKM. Trimming took off 7 bases at V and 0 bases at J, with 18 bases between the two ends. This CDR3 spans 16 amino acids. The CDR3 DNA follows: TGTGCCAGCACGGGCAGGGGCCCGATAGCTAACTATGGCTACACCTTC. It encodes CASTGRGPIANYGYTF.

The chain combines TRBV7-6 with TRBJ1-1, with 7 bases fitting TRBD1. The CDR3 is 15 amino acids. V lost 1 base and J lost 3; bases outside the gene matches: 5. Germline CDR1 is SGHVS and CDR2 is FNYEAQ. CDR3 residues: CASSLVAGGDTEAFF. The CDR3 DNA reads TGTGCCAGCAGCTTAGTGGCAGGGGGAGACACTGAAGCTTTCTTT.

The chain has TRBV19 and TRBJ2-5, with D uncertain. The CDR3 extends over 15 amino acids. V was shortened by 0 bases and J by 5 bases, with 13 bases between the two germline ends. CDR1 is LNHDA and CDR2 is SQIVND in the germline V gene (reference sequence). The CDR3 region is CASSIDLYGVETQYF. The CDR3 DNA sequence: TGTGCCAGTAGTATAGATCTATACGGAGTGGAGACCCAGTACTTC. The variable domain in full, completed from reference TRBV19 and TRBJ2-5, reads DGGITQSPKYLFRKEGQNVTLSCEQNLNHDAMYWYRQDPGQGLRLIYYSQIVNDFQKGDIAEGYSVSREKKESFPLTVTSAQKNPTAFYLCASSIDLYGVETQYFGPGTRLLVL.

This chain joins TRBV7-3 and TRBJ2-1; TRBD2 agrees at 15 bases. This CDR3 has 19 residues. The trim removed 4 bases at V and 0 bases at J, leaving 7 bases unmatched. Germline values: CDR1 SGHTA, CDR2 FQGTGA. The CDR3 is CASSSLGLAGGSSYNEQFF. DNA of the CDR3: TGTGCCAGCAGCTCCCTGGGACTAGCGGGGGGCTCCTCCTACAATGAGCAGTTCTTC.

The V and J genes are TRBV19 and TRBJ1-2; D may be TRBD1 (5 bases). The length of the CDR3 is 13 residues. Germline CDR1 and CDR2: LNHDA and SQIVND (reference sequence). Between the trimmed V and J ends, which lost 0 bases and 5 bases, there was a span of 7 bases. The CDR3 DNA sequence: TGTGCCAGTAGTATAGACCGGGGGTATGGCTACACCTTC. It is translated as CASSIDRGYGYTF.

This clone was observed once. The chain couples TRBV7-2 to TRBJ2-4; D possibly corresponds to TRBD1 (5 bases). Germline loops: CDR1 SGHTA, CDR2 FQGNSA. This CDR3 has 15 residues. Trimming stripped 2 bases from V and 0 bases from J, with 8 bases between. DNA for the CDR3: TGTGCCAGCAGCTTATCAGGGTTAGCCAAAAACATTCAGTACTTC. Protein: CASSLSGLAKNIQYF.

The J gene is TRBJ2-7, the V gene TRBV11-2; TRBD1 matches 7 bases. The CDR3 is 14 residues long. Germline V lookup: CDR1 SGHAT, CDR2 FQNNGV. V was pared by 5 bases and J by 3 bases, with 7 bases of the junction left unmatched. CDR3 region: CASSPYDRVYEQYF. CDR3 DNA: TGTGCCAGCAGCCCTTACGACAGGGTCTACGAGCAGTACTTC. Filled out from reference TRBV11-2 and TRBJ2-7, the complete variable domain reads EAGVAQSPRYKIIEKRQSVAFWCNPISGHATLYWYQQILGQGPKLLIQFQNNGVVDDSQLPKDRFSAERLKGVDSTLKIQPAKLEDSAVYLCASSPYDRVYEQYFGPGTRLTVT.

The chain combines TRBV6-5 with TRBJ2-7, with D maybe TRBD1 (6 bases). Germline assignment: CDR1 MNHEY and CDR2 SVGAGI. The CDR3 runs 12 residues. The V and J ends lost 3 bases and 7 bases respectively, with 10 bases between them. This CDR3 reads CASSYTTGEQYF. In DNA form, the CDR3 reads TGTGCCAGCAGTTATACTACAGGGGAGCAGTACTTC.

This chain links TRBV5-1 with TRBJ2-1; D call uncertain. V was clipped by 0 bases and J by 10 bases, with 8 bases between them. CDR1 and CDR2 from the germline V gene are SGHRS and YFSETQ. This CDR3 spans 12 amino acids. CDR3 in DNA: TGCGCCAGCAGCTTGGCCTTCCGGGAGCAGTTCTTC. Translating it yields CASSLAFREQFF.

The chain combines TRBV28 with TRBJ1-1; D is possibly TRBD1 (5 bases). The CDR3 runs to 14 residues. Germline V gene sequence: CDR1 MDHEN, CDR2 SYDVKM. Deletions cut 6 bases from V and 5 bases from J, with 16 bases between. CDR3 loop: CASRVPARGTEAFF. CDR3 nucleotides: TGTGCCAGCAGGGTACCCGCCCGGGGGACTGAAGCTTTCTTT. Looking up the rest from reference TRBV28 and TRBJ1-1 gives the full variable domain: DVKVTQSSRYLVKRTGEKVFLECVQDMDHENMFWYRQDPGLGLRLIYFSYDVKMKEKGDIPEGYSVSREKKERFSLILESASTNQTSMYLCASRVPARGTEAFFGQGTRLTVV.

This clone turned up a few times. This sequence joins TRBV6-6 and TRBJ1-1; no clear D. This CDR3 is built from 15 residues. Trimming pared 5 bases from V and 3 bases from J, leaving 16 bases between. The germline CDR1 and CDR2 sequences are MNHNY and SVGAGI (reference sequence). CDR3 in DNA: TGTGCCAGCAGTCAACCCTGGGAGGTGGACACTGAAGCTTTCTTT. As protein: CASSQPWEVDTEAFF.